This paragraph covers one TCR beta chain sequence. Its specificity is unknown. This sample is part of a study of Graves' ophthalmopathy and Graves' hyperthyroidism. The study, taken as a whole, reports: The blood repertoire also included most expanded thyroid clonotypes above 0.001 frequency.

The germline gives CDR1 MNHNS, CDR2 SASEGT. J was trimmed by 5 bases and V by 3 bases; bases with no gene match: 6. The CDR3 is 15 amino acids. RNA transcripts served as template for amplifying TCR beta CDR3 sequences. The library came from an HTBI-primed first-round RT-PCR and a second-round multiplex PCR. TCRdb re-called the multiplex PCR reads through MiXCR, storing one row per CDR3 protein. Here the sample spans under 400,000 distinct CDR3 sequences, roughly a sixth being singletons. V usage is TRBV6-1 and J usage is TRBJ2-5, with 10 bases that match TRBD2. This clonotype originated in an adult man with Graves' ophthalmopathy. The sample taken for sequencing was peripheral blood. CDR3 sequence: CASSDLAGDLETQYF. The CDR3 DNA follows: TGTGCCAGCAGTGACCTAGCGGGAGATCTGGAGACCCAGTACTTC.